Each of the 10 T cell receptor beta chains below was sequenced from the same sample in a study of STAT5B mutations in CD4+ large granular lymphocyte leukemia (dated by TCRdb to between 2021 and 2022). Libraries were prepared through the immunoSEQ multiplex PCR assay. What TCRdb holds here is the immuneACCESS table cut down to in-frame rearrangements. Part of the clones is not present; checked against another copy, under half of the missing clones reflect an unresolved V gene, and the others are unexplained. This sample is represented by approximately 41,000 clones; approximately 85% of them were singletons. The top ten clonotypes cover approximately 1.2% of the sample. The sequenced sample was CD4+ T cells from blood buffy coats. The receptor source for this set is a human donor in good health.

This rearrangement joins TRBV10-3 to TRBJ1-4, with a weak D call TRBD1 (6 bases). Germline assignment: CDR1 ENHRY and CDR2 SYGVKD. The V gene lost 8 bases and the J gene lost 6 bases, with 10 bases spanning the gap. The CDR3 covers 12 residues. Written as DNA, the CDR3 is TGTGCCATCGGGGGGGGCGATGAAAAACTGTTTTTT. Residues: CAIGGGDEKLFF.

The chain couples TRBV9 to TRBJ1-3, with a possible D match to TRBD1 (6 bases). CDR1 and CDR2 from the germline V gene are SGDLS and YYNGEE. This CDR3 contains 15 residues. Trimming left V 7 bases short and J 2 bases short, with 16 bases between. The CDR3: CASDPRGDPGNTIYF. The CDR3 region has the DNA TGTGCCAGCGACCCCAGGGGAGACCCTGGAAACACCATATATTTT.

The V call is TRBV6-1, the J call TRBJ1-4; maybe TRBD1 (5 bases). V shed 5 bases and J shed 8 bases, with 18 bases lying between them. In germline, CDR1 is MNHNS, CDR2 SASEGT. This CDR3 comprises 15 residues. CDR3 protein: CASSLTGTLSEKLFF. The CDR3, as DNA: TGTGCCAGCAGTTTGACCGGGACGCTCTCGGAAAAACTGTTTTTT.

V gene TRBV25-1 combines with J gene TRBJ1-4, with 8 bases that match TRBD1. V dropped 3 bases and J dropped 4; count of bases not matched to a gene: 1. Germline values: CDR1 MGHDK, CDR2 SYGVNS. CDR3 length equals 14 residues. The CDR3 is CASSEDRVNEKLFF. In DNA, the CDR3 is TGTGCCAGCAGTGAGGACAGGGTTAATGAAAAACTGTTTTTT.

This rearrangement joins TRBV5-1 to TRBJ2-1; 7 nucleotides match TRBD2. Germline V gene data show CDR1 as SGHRS and CDR2 as YFSETQ. The CDR3 sequence is 15 residues long. V lost 4 bases to trimming and J lost 5 bases; unmatched junction nucleotides: 9. As DNA, the CDR3 is TGCGCCAGCAGCCGTTCAACTAGCGCAAACAATGAGCAGTTCTTC. Amino acids: CASSRSTSANNEQFF.

J is TRBJ1-2 and V is TRBV7-2, with TRBD1 matching over 9 bases. CDR1 SGHTA and CDR2 FQGNSA come from the germline V gene. CDR3 length: 12 residues. With V trimmed by 4 bases and J by 7 bases, 1 base remained unmatched. The CDR3 sequence: CASSWDRAGYTF. For the CDR3, the DNA is TGTGCCAGCAGCTGGGACAGGGCTGGCTACACCTTC.

J is TRBJ1-5 and V is TRBV28; D is possibly TRBD1 (5 bases). Trimming stripped 1 base from V and 0 bases from J, with 10 bases between. Germline lookup yields CDR1 MDHEN and CDR2 SYDVKM. The CDR3 has 16 residues. The CDR3 loop is CASSLSGQYSNQPQHF. In DNA form, the CDR3 reads TGTGCCAGCAGTTTATCAGGACAATATAGCAATCAGCCCCAGCATTTT.

CDR3 region: CATGLRDEQFF. The CDR3 DNA sequence: TGTGCCACCGGGTTGAGAGATGAGCAGTTCTTC. The V call is TRBV15, the J call TRBJ2-1, with D unresolved. V lost 8 bases and J lost 8, with 10 bases in between. This CDR3 has 11 residues. CDR1 and CDR2 from the germline V gene are LNHNV and YYDKDF (reference sequence). Variable domain in full (rest from reference TRBV15 and TRBJ2-1): DAMVIQNPRYQVTQFGKPVTLSCSQTLNHNVMYWYQQKSSQAPKLLFHYYDKDFNNEADTPDNFQSRRPNTSFCFLDIRSPGLGDTAMYLCATGLRDEQFFGPGTRLTVL.

This clone turned up a few times. The chain couples TRBV11-2 to TRBJ2-6; 9 nucleotides match TRBD1. The CDR3 runs to 18 residues. Germline assignment: CDR1 SGHAT and CDR2 FQNNGV. V shed 6 bases and J 4 bases; nucleotides not matched to a gene: 13. CDR3 bases: TGTGCCAGCAGATCCATCAGGGGACAGGGTCGAGGGGCCAACGTCCTGACTTTC. Translation gives CASRSIRGQGRGANVLTF.

This clone was seen just once. The J gene is TRBJ1-1, the V gene TRBV7-3; tentatively, D is TRBD1 (6 bases). CDR1 is SGHTA and CDR2 is FQGTGA in the germline V gene. This CDR3 has 15 amino acids. V was clipped by 5 bases and J by 0 bases, with 13 bases between them. The CDR3 protein is CASSPGGRVNTEAFF. CDR3 DNA: TGTGCCAGCAGCCCGGGGGGCAGGGTGAACACTGAAGCTTTCTTT.